This T cell receptor (beta chain) was sequenced for a study of shared clonotypes between healthy human individuals (TCRdb year 2020). Some background on the complete study: The cohort comprised a couple of women and three men aged 18 to 49 years. Blood TCR repertoires of a handful of healthy adults were deeply sequenced to estimate repertoire size and the extent of clonotype sharing between individuals. To increase sequencing depth and limit assay-specific biases, TCR repertoire library preparation and sequencing were carried out by different laboratories using diverse techniques. Per donor, leukapheresis produced somewhere between about 0.9 and 9.5 billion PBMCs.

Regarding this clone: The antigen it binds to is not known. Base qualities are not provided; no much larger clone lies one nucleotide away.

CDR1 and CDR2 were assigned from the germline V gene as KGHSH and LQKENI. The CDR3 has 14 amino acids, counting the end cysteine and phenylalanine. Just the 42-base CDR3 DNA is kept, in frame starting at base 1. V is clipped by 2 bases and J by 4 bases, and the sequence between their germline boundaries is 11 bases long. The donors were healthy, HIV-negative adults who had no recently reported acute infections or vaccinations. Every donor was a Caucasian adult residing in Nashville, Tennessee, USA. In the unsorted samples, some 94 million PBMCs were counted, and genomic DNA was extracted using the QIAamp DNA Blood Mini kit. After blood collection by leukapheresis, PBMCs were isolated using Ficoll-Histopaque density gradient centrifugation and then cryopreserved in the vapor phase of liquid nitrogen. Summary of the overall study and its limitations: Based on pairwise subsampling, the degree of clonotype sharing among donors was expected to be affected by sequencing depth. Sampling was restricted to blood, and TCR repertoires in tissue are likely to differ from TCR repertoires in blood. The small number of donors limited the genetic and exposure-history diversity represented.

Using the deep immunoSEQ assay, TCR CDR3 regions were amplified from genomic DNA by multiplex PCR. Extracted genomic DNA from each cell subset was distributed evenly across all wells of several immunoSEQ 96-well plates, and each plate was treated as a replicate. Each replicate PCR for unsorted PBMC received around 330 ng genomic DNA, equal to tens of thousands of T cell genomes. Unsorted PBMC genomic DNA was sequenced across ten immunoSEQ deep assay plates. Purified libraries were measured with a Qubit 3.0 fluorometer, size-checked on a Bioanalyzer 2100, and measured again with the KAPA Library Quantification kit. A separate single-read 150-cycle Illumina NextSeq 550 flow cell was used to sequence each immunoSEQ 96-well plate. As for how the authors treated the data: The immunoSEQ output contained only junctional sequences without quality scores, so filtering could not match that applied to full-length reads. Sequences were annotated with PyIR, a Python wrapper for IgBLAST v1.9, and V/J genes and CDR3 were assigned using IMGT germline references. Reads were removed for weak V/J assignments (E-value above 1e-6), missing CDR3, stop codons, out-of-frame junctions, or ambiguous translated residues. V3J clonotypes were defined as sequences sharing the same inferred V gene, J gene, and CDR3 amino acid sequence. Percentage overlap between repertoires was calculated by dividing the number of shared unique clonotypes by the size of the smaller repertoire. Three approaches were used to assess repertoire richness: RTK rarefaction, the Chao1 estimator, and Recon v2.1 estimates of unobserved clonotypes. TCRdb stores this immuneACCESS table with in-frame sequences only. Part of the clones is absent; in the studies checked, under half of the shortfall reflects unresolved V genes, and no reason is known for the rest. The D gene and trimming were derived from the DNA, and the V and J assignments and clone size from that table. Here the sample has 450,000 to 550,000 clones; 75% to 85% occur a single time. Together, the top ten hold 10% to 15% of the sample.

The chain is assembled from TRBV18 and TRBJ1-2; the D gene is perhaps TRBD1, on 6 matching bases. The TCR sequence derives from a woman aged 40 to 50 in good health. Some clones in this sample may be carry-over from other donors' samples. What was sequenced was PBMCs. The DNA sequence is TGTGCCAGCTCACCAGAACAGGGTCCCTATGGCTACACCTTC. Its amino acids are CASSPEQGPYGYTF. With the rest looked up from the reference TRBV18 and TRBJ1-2 genes rather than sequenced, the full variable domain is NAGVMQNPRHLVRRRGQEARLRCSPMKGHSHVYWYRQLPEEGLKFMVYLQKENIIDESGMPKERFSAEFPKEGPSILRIQQVVRGDSAAYFCASSPEQGPYGYTFGSGTRLTVV.